This T cell receptor beta chain was captured in a study of cytomegalovirus exposure and HLA in healthy donors. Study background: Per a later analysis, the approximately 600 first-cohort and some 130 validation repertoires shared one platform. Overall study findings and caveats: In the 120 or so validation repertoires, about 94% of cluster scores exceeded 0, per a later analysis. The study labeled under 200 TCR beta chains cytomegalovirus-associated.

The donors were members of the validation cohort comprising 120 subjects, separate from the roughly 640-subject first cohort. This CDR3 comprises 16 residues. CDR1 and CDR2 from the germline V gene are SGHDT and YYEEEE. V shed 2 bases and J 5 bases; nucleotides not matched to a gene: 11. Generated by immunoSEQ multiplex PCR, the TCRdb table keeps only in-frame clones and is missing some. In the table there are approximately 230,000 clones, roughly 87% of which are singletons. Notes on this clone: Its target is unknown.

This clonotype was obtained from a young man in good health and CMV-seropositive. The chain joins TRBV5-6 to TRBJ1-2; 8 bases are a match to TRBD1. Source material: PBMCs. CDR3 bases: TGTGCCAGCAGCTTTGGCAGGGGGCGCGGTGGATATGGCTACACCTTC. This sequence encodes CASSFGRGRGGYGYTF.